This entry describes one TCR beta chain. As yet, its antigen is unknown. This record comes from a study of cytomegalovirus exposure and HLA in healthy donors. Points from the study as a whole: The classifier reportedly diagnosed cytomegalovirus status with high sensitivity and specificity. A link between a missense DCLRE1C variant and TCR beta V- and J-gene trimming emerged from a later analysis. Sequencing depth across donors, presence/absence analyses assumed, was roughly uniform. Previously analyzed data showed that most TCR beta V segments were productive at a frequency of about 87% or about 30%.

The PCR employed 60 Vbeta primers together with 13 Jbeta primers. Here immunoSEQ multiplex PCR was the method, and the copy in TCRdb shows in-frame clones only, minus some. The sample carries around 91,000 clones, 84% recorded once. The CDR3 contains 15 residues. With V trimmed by 3 bases and J by 1 base, 4 bases remained unmatched. The germline V gene has CDR1 LNHDA and CDR2 SQIVND (reference sequence). V gene TRBV19 combines with J gene TRBJ1-2, with 8 bases identical to TRBD1. Sequencing input: PBMCs. The origin of this receptor is a man between 18 and 29 years old in good health and CMV-seronegative. The CDR3 DNA reads TGTGCCAGTAGTATGGCACAGGGGGTTAACTATGGCTACACCTTC. Translation: CASSMAQGVNYGYTF.